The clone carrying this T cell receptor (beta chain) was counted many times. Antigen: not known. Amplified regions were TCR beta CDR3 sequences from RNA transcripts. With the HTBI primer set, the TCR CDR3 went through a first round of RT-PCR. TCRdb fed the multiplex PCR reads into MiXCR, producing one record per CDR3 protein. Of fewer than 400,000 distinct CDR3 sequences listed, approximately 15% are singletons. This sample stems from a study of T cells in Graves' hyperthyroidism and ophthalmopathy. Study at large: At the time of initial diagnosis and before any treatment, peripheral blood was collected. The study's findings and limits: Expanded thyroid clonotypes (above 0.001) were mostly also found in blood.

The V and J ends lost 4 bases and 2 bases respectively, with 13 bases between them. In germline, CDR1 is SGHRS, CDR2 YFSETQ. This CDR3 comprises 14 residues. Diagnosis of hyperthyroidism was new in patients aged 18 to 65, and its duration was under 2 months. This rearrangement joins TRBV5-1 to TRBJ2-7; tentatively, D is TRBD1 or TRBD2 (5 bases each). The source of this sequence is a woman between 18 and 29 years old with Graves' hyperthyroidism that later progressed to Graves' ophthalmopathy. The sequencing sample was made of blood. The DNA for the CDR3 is TGCGCCAGCAGCACGGGACCGATACCCTACGAGCAGTACTTC. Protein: CASSTGPIPYEQYF. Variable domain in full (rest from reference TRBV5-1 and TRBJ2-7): KAGVTQTPRYLIKTRGQQVTLSCSPISGHRSVSWYQQTPGQGLQFLFEYFSETQRNKGNFPGRFSGRQFSNSRSEMNVSTLELGDSALYLCASSTGPIPYEQYFGPGTRLTVT.